The sequence of this TCR beta chain was determined in a study of radiation and T cells in renal cell carcinoma. Germline V gives CDR1 SGDLS, CDR2 YYNGEE. The CDR3 totals 16 residues. V was clipped by 5 bases and J by 4 bases, with 18 bases between them. The method was immunoSEQ multiplex PCR; TCRdb's version includes in-frame clones alone and lacks a portion of them. The table records 15,000 to 20,000 clones, about 50% of them present only once. General study findings and limits: Dominant CDR3 motifs were more common in irradiated tumors than controls.

Comments on this clone: What it recognizes is unknown.

This sample's treatment: 15 Gy SBRT to primary tumor, nephrectomy 4 weeks later. Nephrectomy followed 15 Gy stereotactic body radiation by 4 weeks. The sample was tumor tissue, taken from a patient whose treatment included radiotherapy and nephrectomy. This TCR derives from a man aged 50-59 years with renal cell carcinoma. The genes are TRBV9 and TRBJ2-2; D tentatively fits TRBD1 or TRBD2 (6 bases each). CDR3 DNA sequence: TGTGCCAGCAGTCCCTCGGGGGCGCTGGCCACCGGGGAGCTGTTTTTT. The encoded protein is CASSPSGALATGELFF.